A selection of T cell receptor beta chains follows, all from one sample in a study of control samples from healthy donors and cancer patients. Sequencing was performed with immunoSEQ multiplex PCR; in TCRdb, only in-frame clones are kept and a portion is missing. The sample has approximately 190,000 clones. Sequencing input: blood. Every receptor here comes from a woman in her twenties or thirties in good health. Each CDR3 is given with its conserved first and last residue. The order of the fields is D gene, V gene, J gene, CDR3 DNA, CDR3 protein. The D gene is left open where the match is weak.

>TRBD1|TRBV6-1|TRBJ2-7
TGTGCCAGCAGTGCAACCCAGACAGGGTGGGCCTACGAGCAGTACTTC
CASSATQTGWAYEQYF
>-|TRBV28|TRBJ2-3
TGTGCCAGCAGTTTACCTGGATACACAGATACGCAGTATTTT
CASSLPGYTDTQYF
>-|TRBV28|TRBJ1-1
TGTGCCAGCAGTTCTTGGGGGGATCTTAGAACCACTGAAGCTTTCTTT
CASSSWGDLRTTEAFF
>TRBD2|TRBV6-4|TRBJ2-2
TGTGCCAGCAGCCAGACTAGCGGGGGCACCGGGGAGCTGTTTTTT
CASSQTSGGTGELFF
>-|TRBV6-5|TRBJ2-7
TGTGCCAGCCTCAAAACAGGGTTTAGAAACGAGCAGTACTTC
CASLKTGFRNEQYF
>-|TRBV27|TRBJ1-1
TGTGCCAGCAGCTGGGGCGGGGGAGGGACTGAAGCTTTCTTT
CASSWGGGGTEAFF
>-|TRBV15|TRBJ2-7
TGTGCCACCAGCAGAGATTTTGGGGGGCCCTACGAGCAGTACTTC
CATSRDFGGPYEQYF
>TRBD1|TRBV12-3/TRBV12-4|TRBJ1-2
TGTGCCAGCAGAACCACAGGGGGAAGAGGCTACACCTTC
CASRTTGGRGYTF
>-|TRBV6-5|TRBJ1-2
TGTGCCACCGTTCCCACATTGCCTGATGGCTACACCTTC
CATVPTLPDGYTF
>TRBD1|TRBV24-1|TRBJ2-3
TGTGCCACCAGTGATTACAGACAGGGGACAGATACGCAGTATTTT
CATSDYRQGTDTQYF
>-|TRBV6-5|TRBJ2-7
TGTGCCAGCCGAACCACCCGGGGACGGCTCGACTTC
CASRTTRGRLDF
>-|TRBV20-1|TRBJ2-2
TGCAGTGCTAGTCCCGGAGTCGGGGAGCTGTTTTTT
CSASPGVGELFF
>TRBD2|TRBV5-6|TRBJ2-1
TGTGCCAGCAGCTTCACTAGCGGGGGGGTCGTTGAGCAGTTCTTC
CASSFTSGGVVEQFF
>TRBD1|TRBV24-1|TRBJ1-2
TGTGCCACCAGTCAGACCAGAGGACAGGGTAACAATGGCTACACCTTC
CATSQTRGQGNNGYTF
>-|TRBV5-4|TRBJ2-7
TGTGCCAGCACCCCGGACGCAGGATCCTACGAGCAGTACTTC
CASTPDAGSYEQYF
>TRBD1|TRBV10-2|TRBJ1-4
TGCGCCAGCAGCAGGACAGGAACTGCAACTAATGAAAAACTGTTTTTT
CASSRTGTATNEKLFF
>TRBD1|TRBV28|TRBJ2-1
TGTGCCAGCAGTTTGGCAGGGGGCTCGGGTGGGCAGTTCTTC
CASSLAGGSGGQFF